Each of the 14 T cell receptor beta chains below was sequenced from the same sample in a study of blood T cell repertoires in COVID-19 (dated by TCRdb to the early 2020s). Library preparation was by the immunoSEQ multiplex PCR assay. Drawn from immuneACCESS, this table holds only the in-frame rearrangements with V and J called that TCRdb kept. Clones are partly lost; checked studies trace under half to an unresolved V gene and leave the rest unexplained. The sample table shows 330,000 or so clones, and about 90% are seen once. The ten biggest clones cover almost 3% of the sample. Sequencing was done on a sample of PBMCs or T cells enriched from blood (not recorded which). The source of these receptors is a woman under 40 who had recovered from COVID-19.

The chain employs TRBV2 and TRBJ2-7; 7 nucleotides align to TRBD1. Germline assignment: CDR1 SNHLY and CDR2 FYNNEI. V lost 8 bases, J lost 5 bases, and 9 bases stayed unmatched. The CDR3 covers 13 residues. Written as DNA, the CDR3 is TGTGCCAGCCGAAGACAGGGTGCGAACGAGCAGTACTTC. It yields the protein CASRRQGANEQYF.

The chain links TRBV18 to TRBJ1-3; a weak D match, TRBD1 (6 bases). Germline CDR1 reads KGHSH; CDR2 reads LQKENI. This CDR3 contains 15 residues. Trimming shortened V by 6 bases and J by 0 bases, and 12 bases separated the two germline ends. Here the CDR3 reads CASSADRSSGNTIYF. CDR3 DNA sequence: TGTGCCAGCTCGGCAGACAGGAGCTCTGGAAACACCATATATTTT.

The V call is TRBV6-1, the J call TRBJ1-1, with 7 bases identical to TRBD1. The CDR3 contains 16 residues. Germline CDR1 and CDR2: MNHNS and SASEGT. The V segment lost 1 base and the J segment 0 bases; nucleotides outside the gene matches: 5. The CDR3 region has the DNA TGTGCCAGCAGTGAAGGGACAGGCAACATGAACACTGAAGCTTTCTTT. Encoded protein: CASSEGTGNMNTEAFF.

The chain uses TRBV19 and TRBJ1-1; D is undetermined. Trimming took off 5 bases at V and 6 bases at J, with 13 bases between the two ends. Per the germline V gene, CDR1 is LNHDA and CDR2 is SQIVND (reference sequence). The CDR3 loop spans 13 amino acids. CDR3 nucleotide sequence: TGTGCCAGTAGTCCGAGTAGAAGCGCTGAAGCTTTCTTT. Protein: CASSPSRSAEAFF.

The chain joins TRBV18 to TRBJ2-6, with TRBD1 matching over 7 bases. The V and J ends lost 5 bases and 0 bases, in that order; junction bases with no gene match: 7. Germline CDR1 is KGHSH and CDR2 is LQKENI. The CDR3 is made up of 17 amino acids. CDR3 residues: CASSISQGLSGANVLTF. CDR3 in DNA: TGTGCCAGCTCAATTTCACAGGGGCTCTCTGGGGCCAACGTCCTGACTTTC.

The chain has TRBV5-1 and TRBJ2-3; 9 nucleotides agree with TRBD1. In germline, CDR1 is SGHRS, CDR2 YFSETQ. The V and J ends lost 6 bases and 0 bases, in that order; junction bases with no gene match: 8. This CDR3 is 16 amino acids long. CDR3 coding DNA: TGCGCCAGCAACCCCAACAGGGGGCAAAGCACAGATACGCAGTATTTT. Its translation: CASNPNRGQSTDTQYF. Full variable domain (outside the CDR3, taken from reference TRBV5-1 and TRBJ2-3): KAGVTQTPRYLIKTRGQQVTLSCSPISGHRSVSWYQQTPGQGLQFLFEYFSETQRNKGNFPGRFSGRQFSNSRSEMNVSTLELGDSALYLCASNPNRGQSTDTQYFGPGTRLTVL.

V is TRBV12-3 or TRBV12-4 and J is TRBJ1-1; D gene ambiguous. The V and J ends lost 3 bases and 3 bases respectively, with 5 bases between them. CDR3 length: 12 residues. CDR3 in DNA: TGTGCCAGCAGTTTGGCAGACACTGAAGCTTTCTTT. Protein: CASSLADTEAFF.

J is TRBJ2-4 and V is TRBV5-1; D is unclear. The CDR3 spans 16 residues. Trimming left V 0 bases short and J 2 bases short, with 12 bases between. Germline V gives CDR1 SGHRS, CDR2 YFSETQ. CDR3 bases: TGCGCCAGCAGCTTGGAGTACCCCGGGTCCAAAAACATTCAGTACTTC. Translated: CASSLEYPGSKNIQYF.

This clone has just a few counts. The V gene is TRBV5-1, the J gene TRBJ2-7, with 7 bases fitting TRBD1. Germline V gives CDR1 SGHRS, CDR2 YFSETQ. The CDR3 loop spans 13 amino acids. Trimming removed 2 bases from V and 4 bases from J; junction bases left unmatched: 3. The CDR3 sequence: CASSFGTVYEQYF. The CDR3 region has the DNA TGCGCCAGCAGCTTCGGGACAGTTTACGAGCAGTACTTC. Full variable domain (rest looked up from reference TRBV5-1 and TRBJ2-7): KAGVTQTPRYLIKTRGQQVTLSCSPISGHRSVSWYQQTPGQGLQFLFEYFSETQRNKGNFPGRFSGRQFSNSRSEMNVSTLELGDSALYLCASSFGTVYEQYFGPGTRLTVT.

The count of this clone is one. DNA for the CDR3: TGCAGTGCTAGTAAGGACGGGGTATACGAGCAGTACTTC. Encoded protein: CSASKDGVYEQYF. The gene calls are TRBV20-1 and TRBJ2-7; D possibly corresponds to TRBD2 (5 bases). Germline loops: CDR1 DFQATT, CDR2 SNEGSKA (reference sequence). CDR3 length: 13 residues. Trimming took off 3 bases at V and 4 bases at J, with 13 bases between the two ends.

The chain joins TRBV19 to TRBJ2-2; D call uncertain. The CDR3 sequence is 13 residues long. Trimming cost V 5 bases and J 5 bases, with 9 bases left between them. Germline V gene lookup returns CDR1 LNHDA and CDR2 SQIVND (reference sequence). The CDR3: CASSWAGTGELFF. CDR3 sequence (DNA): TGTGCCAGTAGTTGGGCTGGGACCGGGGAGCTGTTTTTT.

The table lists this clone with a count of one. The CDR3 DNA follows: TGTGCCAGCAGCTTAGTGGGCGCCCCCTCCTACAATGAGCAGTTCTTC. Translated: CASSLVGAPSYNEQFF. The chain links TRBV11-3 to TRBJ2-1; D uncertain. The CDR3 has 16 amino acids. The V gene's germline CDR1 is SGHNT and CDR2 YENEEA. Trimming took 1 base from V and 0 from J, leaving 10 bases between them.

V is TRBV2 and J is TRBJ2-2, with 7 bases matching TRBD2. This CDR3 region has 18 residues. J gave up 3 bases and V 8 bases, and 18 bases lay outside the gene matches. In germline, CDR1 is SNHLY, CDR2 FYNNEI. CDR3 DNA sequence: TGTGCCAGCTGTTTGATTGGCGGGAGTACGCGGGACACCGGGGAGCTGTTTTTT. Protein: CASCLIGGSTRDTGELFF.

This rearrangement joins TRBV19 to TRBJ1-3; D remains ambiguous. Trimming cost V 3 bases and J 5 bases, with 5 bases left between them. Germline assignment: CDR1 LNHDA and CDR2 SQIVND (reference sequence). The CDR3 has 12 residues. In nucleotides, the CDR3 is TGTGCCAGTAGTATCGACAGAAACACCATATATTTT. It specifies CASSIDRNTIYF.